This is a list of T cell receptor beta chains from one sample in a study of blood T cell repertoires in COVID-19. Sequenced by immunoSEQ multiplex PCR; TCRdb stores in-frame clones only, minus some. This repertoire shows about 170,000 clones, roughly 86% found once; its top ten account for around 7%. Sequencing used peripheral blood. The receptors stem from a man aged 45-60 years with active or convalescent COVID-19. Each CDR3 is given with its conserved first and last residue.

V gene: TRBV19
J gene: TRBJ1-6
CDR3 protein: CASKEESSYNSPLHF

V gene: TRBV4-2
J gene: TRBJ2-3
CDR3 protein: CASSQGVAGGPEDTQYF

V gene: TRBV5-1
J gene: TRBJ2-1
CDR3 protein: CASSIQGALDNEQFF

V gene: TRBV19
J gene: TRBJ2-3
CDR3 protein: CASTRALSTDTQYF

V gene: TRBV5-1
J gene: TRBJ1-1
CDR3 protein: CASSPDGSNRNTEAFF

V gene: TRBV20-1
J gene: TRBJ2-3
CDR3 protein: CSASLMSTDTQYF

V gene: TRBV15
J gene: TRBJ2-1
CDR3 protein: CATSRDSNEQFF

V gene: TRBV20-1
J gene: TRBJ1-2
CDR3 protein: CSASVRGAGDYGYTF

V gene: TRBV3-1/TRBV3-2
J gene: TRBJ1-2
CDR3 protein: CASSQIAGNYGYTF

V gene: TRBV5-1
J gene: TRBJ2-5
CDR3 protein: CASSREIQETQYF

V gene: TRBV2
J gene: TRBJ2-1
CDR3 protein: CASRTNNEQFF

V gene: TRBV14
J gene: TRBJ2-7
CDR3 protein: CASSQGQLTQYF

V gene: TRBV11-3
J gene: TRBJ2-3
CDR3 protein: CASSLEAGGGTDTQYF

V gene: TRBV7-2
J gene: TRBJ1-5
CDR3 protein: CASSFSIEQPQHF

V gene: TRBV6-2/TRBV6-3
J gene: TRBJ2-2
CDR3 protein: CASSYSAGGPGELFF

V gene: TRBV7-3
J gene: TRBJ2-3
CDR3 protein: CASSARQGLTDTQYF

V gene: TRBV19
J gene: TRBJ1-1
CDR3 protein: CASSLGQVNTEAFF

V gene: TRBV2
J gene: TRBJ2-3
CDR3 protein: CASSDRADTQYF

V gene: TRBV19
J gene: TRBJ2-1
CDR3 protein: CASSSVGRGFYNEQFF

V gene: TRBV5-4
J gene: TRBJ2-2
CDR3 protein: CASSVRGLAGGLTGELFF

V gene: TRBV13
J gene: TRBJ2-7
CDR3 protein: CASKSRRQGANYEQYF

V gene: TRBV6-1
J gene: TRBJ1-4
CDR3 protein: CASSAHTGKDDEKLFF

V gene: TRBV4-3
J gene: TRBJ1-1
CDR3 protein: CASSQGDSTNTEAFF

V gene: TRBV23-1
J gene: TRBJ2-3
CDR3 protein: CASSQTQSSRGTDTQYF

V gene: TRBV2
J gene: TRBJ1-5
CDR3 protein: CASSVVGQGNQPQHF

V gene: TRBV30
J gene: TRBJ1-2
CDR3 protein: CAWSIHTGYGYTF

V gene: TRBV2
J gene: TRBJ1-5
CDR3 protein: CASTQGGGSNQPQHF

V gene: TRBV3-1/TRBV3-2
J gene: TRBJ2-5
CDR3 protein: CASSQGRLAGGETQYF

V gene: TRBV5-4
J gene: TRBJ1-2
CDR3 protein: CASSPGQTTDNYGYTF

V gene: TRBV4-1
J gene: TRBJ2-5
CDR3 protein: CASSQLTSGSQKTQYF

V gene: TRBV7-2
J gene: TRBJ2-7
CDR3 protein: CASSSRSDRGGSYEQYF

V gene: TRBV3-1/TRBV3-2
J gene: TRBJ2-3
CDR3 protein: CASSQDSTSGSQDTQYF

V gene: TRBV4-1
J gene: TRBJ1-3
CDR3 protein: CASSQGGIRGEKGNTIYF

V gene: TRBV7-9
J gene: TRBJ1-1
CDR3 protein: CASSKGQKVFTEAFF

V gene: TRBV4-2
J gene: TRBJ2-2
CDR3 protein: CASSHRDGLSTGELFF

V gene: TRBV28
J gene: TRBJ2-5
CDR3 protein: CASSLRLAGAKTQYF

V gene: TRBV11-2
J gene: TRBJ2-3
CDR3 protein: CASSLGLTGSTDTQYF

V gene: TRBV6-2/TRBV6-3
J gene: TRBJ2-3
CDR3 protein: CASSTSGTSGGLRRDTQYF

V gene: TRBV14
J gene: TRBJ1-4
CDR3 protein: CASSHLDRVNEKLFF

V gene: TRBV29-1
J gene: TRBJ2-4
CDR3 protein: CSVVVGIGGNIQYF

V gene: TRBV11-3
J gene: TRBJ2-7
CDR3 protein: CASRAGPYEQYF

V gene: TRBV11-3
J gene: TRBJ1-2
CDR3 protein: CASSLEAQYGYTF

V gene: TRBV7-2
J gene: TRBJ2-7
CDR3 protein: CASSLSGTGTPYEQYF

V gene: TRBV5-1
J gene: TRBJ1-1
CDR3 protein: CASSLAGPHTEAFF

V gene: TRBV15
J gene: TRBJ1-6
CDR3 protein: CATSRGGGPENSPLHF

V gene: TRBV7-2
J gene: TRBJ2-5
CDR3 protein: CASRRLAGGRETQYF

V gene: TRBV5-6
J gene: TRBJ2-3
CDR3 protein: CASSGGSTDTQYF

V gene: TRBV5-1
J gene: TRBJ2-7
CDR3 protein: CASSLAAGALEQYF

V gene: TRBV6-5
J gene: TRBJ1-1
CDR3 protein: CASSYAGVGEAFF

V gene: TRBV5-1
J gene: TRBJ2-1
CDR3 protein: CASMREQFF

V gene: TRBV9
J gene: TRBJ2-7
CDR3 protein: CASSGDTGYEQYF

V gene: TRBV2
J gene: TRBJ2-2
CDR3 protein: CASRDRAGELFF

V gene: TRBV11-2
J gene: TRBJ2-5
CDR3 protein: CASSLELHRARETQYF

V gene: TRBV7-6
J gene: TRBJ2-3
CDR3 protein: CASSFKGGDTQYF